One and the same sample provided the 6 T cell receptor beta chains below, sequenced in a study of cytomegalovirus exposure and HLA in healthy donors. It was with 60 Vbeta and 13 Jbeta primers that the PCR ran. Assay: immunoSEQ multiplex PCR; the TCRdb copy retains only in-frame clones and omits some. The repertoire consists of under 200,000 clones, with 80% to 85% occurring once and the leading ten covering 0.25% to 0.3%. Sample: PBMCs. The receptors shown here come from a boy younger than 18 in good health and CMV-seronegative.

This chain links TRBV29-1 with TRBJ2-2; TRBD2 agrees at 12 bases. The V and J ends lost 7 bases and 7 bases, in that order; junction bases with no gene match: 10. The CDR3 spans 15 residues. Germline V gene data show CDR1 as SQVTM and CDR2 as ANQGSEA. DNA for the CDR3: TGCAGCGGCATGGGGCTAGCGGGAGGGGTCGGGGAGCTGTTTTTT. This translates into CSGMGLAGGVGELFF.

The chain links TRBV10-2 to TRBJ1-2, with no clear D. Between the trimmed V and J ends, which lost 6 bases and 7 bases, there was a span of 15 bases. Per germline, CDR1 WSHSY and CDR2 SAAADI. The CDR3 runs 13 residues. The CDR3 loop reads CASSTGGPLGYTF. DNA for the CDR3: TGCGCCAGCAGCACGGGAGGCCCACTTGGCTACACCTTC.

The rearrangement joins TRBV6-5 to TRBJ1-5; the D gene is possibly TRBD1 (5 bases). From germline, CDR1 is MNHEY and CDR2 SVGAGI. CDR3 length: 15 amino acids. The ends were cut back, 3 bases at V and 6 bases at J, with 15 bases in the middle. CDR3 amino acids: CASSYGGVGVQPQHF. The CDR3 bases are TGTGCCAGCAGTTATGGAGGGGTCGGGGTTCAGCCCCAGCATTTT.

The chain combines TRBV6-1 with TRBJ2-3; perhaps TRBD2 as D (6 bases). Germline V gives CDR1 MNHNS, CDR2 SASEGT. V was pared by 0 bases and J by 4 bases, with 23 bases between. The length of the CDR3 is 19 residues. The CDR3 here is CASSEAGTWQGLFADTQYF. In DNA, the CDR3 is TGTGCCAGCAGTGAAGCTGGTACTTGGCAGGGACTCTTTGCAGATACGCAGTATTTT.

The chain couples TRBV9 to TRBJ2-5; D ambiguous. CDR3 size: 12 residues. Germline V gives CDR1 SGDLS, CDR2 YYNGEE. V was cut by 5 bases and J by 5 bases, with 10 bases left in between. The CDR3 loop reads CASSQNPETQYF. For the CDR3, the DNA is TGTGCCAGCAGTCAGAATCCCGAGACCCAGTACTTC.

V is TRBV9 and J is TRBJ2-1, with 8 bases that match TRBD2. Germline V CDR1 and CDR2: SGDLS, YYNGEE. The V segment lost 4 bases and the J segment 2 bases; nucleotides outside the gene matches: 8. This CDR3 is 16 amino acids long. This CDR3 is CASSPSSGETYNEQFF. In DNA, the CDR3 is TGTGCCAGCAGCCCGAGTAGCGGGGAAACCTACAATGAGCAGTTCTTC.